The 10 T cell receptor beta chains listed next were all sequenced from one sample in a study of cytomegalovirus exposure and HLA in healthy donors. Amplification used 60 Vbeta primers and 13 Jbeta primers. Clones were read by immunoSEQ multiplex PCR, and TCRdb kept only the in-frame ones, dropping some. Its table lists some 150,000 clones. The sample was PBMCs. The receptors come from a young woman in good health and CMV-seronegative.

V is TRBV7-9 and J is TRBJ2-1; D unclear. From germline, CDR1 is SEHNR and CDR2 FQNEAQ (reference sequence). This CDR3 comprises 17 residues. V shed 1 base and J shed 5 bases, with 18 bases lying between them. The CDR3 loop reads CASSLVSRILGNNEQFF. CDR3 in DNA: TGTGCCAGCAGCTTAGTCAGCCGGATATTGGGCAACAATGAGCAGTTCTTC.

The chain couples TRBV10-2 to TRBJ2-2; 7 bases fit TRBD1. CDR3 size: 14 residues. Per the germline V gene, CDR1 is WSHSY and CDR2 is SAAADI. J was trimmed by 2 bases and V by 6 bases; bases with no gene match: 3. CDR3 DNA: TGCGCCAGCAGAGGGGGCTTTAACACCGGGGAGCTGTTTTTT. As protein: CASRGGFNTGELFF.

DNA for the CDR3: TGTGCCTGGAGCGGGGAGGGACAGGGGAACCACCGGGACTATGGCTACACCTTC. Translation gives CAWSGEGQGNHRDYGYTF. The rearrangement joins TRBV30 to TRBJ1-2; 10 bases map to TRBD1. The CDR3 loop spans 18 amino acids. Germline V gene data show CDR1 as GTSNPN and CDR2 as SVGIG (reference sequence). With 3 bases clipped from V and 3 bases from J, the junction kept 16 bases outside the gene matches.

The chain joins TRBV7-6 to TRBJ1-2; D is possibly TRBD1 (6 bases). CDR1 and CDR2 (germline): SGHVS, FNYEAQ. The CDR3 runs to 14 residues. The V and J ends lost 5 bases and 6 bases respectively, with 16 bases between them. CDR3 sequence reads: CASSTLGGRDGYTF. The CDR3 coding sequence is TGTGCCAGCAGCACCCTAGGGGGGAGGGATGGCTACACCTTC. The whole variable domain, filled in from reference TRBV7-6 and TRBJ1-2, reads GAGVSQSPRYKVTKRGQDVALRCDPISGHVSLYWYRQALGQGPEFLTYFNYEAQQDKSGLPNDRFSAERPEGSISTLTIQRTEQRDSAMYRCASSTLGGRDGYTFGSGTRLTVV.

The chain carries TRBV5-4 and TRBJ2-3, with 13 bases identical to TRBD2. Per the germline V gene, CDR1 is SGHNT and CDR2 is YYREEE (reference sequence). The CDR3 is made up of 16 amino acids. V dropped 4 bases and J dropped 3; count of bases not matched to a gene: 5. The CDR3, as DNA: TGTGCCAGCAGCACACGGACTAGCGGGGGTACAGATACGCAGTATTTT. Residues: CASSTRTSGGTDTQYF.

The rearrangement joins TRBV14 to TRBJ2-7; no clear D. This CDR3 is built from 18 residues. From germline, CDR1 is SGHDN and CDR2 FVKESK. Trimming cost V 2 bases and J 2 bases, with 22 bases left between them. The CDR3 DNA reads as TGTGCCAGCAGCCAAAGAATAATGGGCATCGGATGGCCCTACGAGCAGTACGTC. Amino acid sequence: CASSQRIMGIGWPYEQYV.

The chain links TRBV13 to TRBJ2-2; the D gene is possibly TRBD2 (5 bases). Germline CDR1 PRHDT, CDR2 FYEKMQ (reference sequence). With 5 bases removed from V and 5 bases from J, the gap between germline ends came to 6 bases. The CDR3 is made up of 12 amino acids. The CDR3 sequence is CASSRGTGELFF. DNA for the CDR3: TGTGCCAGCAGCCGGGGAACCGGGGAGCTGTTTTTT.

The CDR3 region has the DNA TGTGCCAGTACGCAGTACAATGAGCAGTTCTTC. It is translated as CASTQYNEQFF. The rearrangement links TRBV19 to TRBJ2-1; D not certain. The length of the CDR3 is 11 residues. In germline, CDR1 is LNHDA, CDR2 SQIVND (reference sequence). V was trimmed by 7 bases and J by 4 bases, leaving 5 bases between them. The full variable domain, completed using reference TRBV19 and TRBJ2-1, is DGGITQSPKYLFRKEGQNVTLSCEQNLNHDAMYWYRQDPGQGLRLIYYSQIVNDFQKGDIAEGYSVSREKKESFPLTVTSAQKNPTAFYLCASTQYNEQFFGPGTRLTVL.

The CDR3 loop reads CASSDPAASNEQFF. In DNA form, the CDR3 reads TGTGCCAGCAGCGATCCAGCAGCGTCTAATGAGCAGTTCTTC. The chain is built from TRBV9 and TRBJ2-1; D gene unclear. This CDR3 region has 14 residues. Germline CDR1 reads SGDLS; CDR2 reads YYNGEE. V lost 3 bases and J 7 bases, leaving 14 bases between the germline ends.

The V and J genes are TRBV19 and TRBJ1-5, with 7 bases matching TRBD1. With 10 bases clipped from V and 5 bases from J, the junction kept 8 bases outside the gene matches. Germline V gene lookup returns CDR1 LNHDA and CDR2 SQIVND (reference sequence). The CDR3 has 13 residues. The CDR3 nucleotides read TGTGCCACCCAGGGGGAGCTTTATCAGCCCCAGCATTTT. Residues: CATQGELYQPQHF.